The rows below give T cell receptor beta chains drawn from one sample of a study of cytomegalovirus exposure and HLA in healthy donors. The table came from immunoSEQ multiplex PCR; TCRdb's copy has only in-frame clones and leaves some out. The table has about 230,000 clones, approximately 84% seen once. The sequenced sample was PBMCs. These receptors all come from a girl aged 2 to 9 in good health and CMV-seronegative. CDR3s include the opening cysteine and the closing phenylalanine or tryptophan. D genes are given only for firm matches. Expanded clones are given a class, and other clones once, few, many or no size at all.

abundance,d_gene,v_gene,j_gene,CDR3aa,CDR3nt
.,TRBD1,TRBV6-5,TRBJ2-7,CASSLGTGPSEQYF,TGTGCCAGCAGCTTAGGGACAGGGCCGAGCGAGCAGTACTTC
.,.,TRBV7-9,TRBJ2-1,CASSLVGGLRSDEQFF,TGTGCCAGCAGCTTAGTGGGGGGTTTAAGATCGGATGAGCAGTTCTTC
.,TRBD2,TRBV7-8,TRBJ2-3,CASSLVAGSTDTQYF,TGTGCCAGCAGCTTAGTAGCGGGTAGCACAGATACGCAGTATTTT
.,TRBD2,TRBV14,TRBJ2-5,CASSQNLAGAPLGQYF,TGTGCCAGCAGCCAAAACCTAGCGGGGGCCCCATTGGGCCAGTACTTC
few,.,TRBV19,TRBJ2-7,CASSLTGHTYEQYF,TGTGCCAGTAGTCTTACGGGACATACCTACGAGCAGTACTTC
.,.,TRBV6-5,TRBJ2-5,CASSYTSQETQYF,TGTGCCAGCAGTTATACATCACAAGAGACCCAGTACTTC
once,.,TRBV6-5,TRBJ2-7,CASSYSREVNEQYF,TGTGCCAGCAGTTACTCCAGGGAGGTCAACGAGCAGTACTTC
once,.,TRBV30,TRBJ1-5,CAWGTIGQPQHF,TGTGCCTGGGGGACAATTGGTCAGCCCCAGCATTTT
.,TRBD1,TRBV2,TRBJ1-1,CASSDTPYVSGGTEAFF,TGTGCCAGCAGTGATACCCCCTATGTGTCAGGGGGCACTGAAGCTTTCTTT
.,TRBD2,TRBV7-9,TRBJ2-2,CASTPGRASGITGELFF,TGTGCCAGCACCCCAGGCAGGGCTAGCGGGATCACCGGGGAGCTGTTTTTT
.,TRBD2,TRBV9,TRBJ2-1,CASSASSGGAYNEQFF,TGTGCCAGCAGCGCGTCTAGCGGGGGGGCCTACAATGAGCAGTTCTTC
few,TRBD2,TRBV9,TRBJ2-1,CASSAIAGALYNEQFF,TGTGCCAGCAGCGCGATAGCGGGGGCACTCTACAATGAGCAGTTCTTC
.,.,TRBV6-5,TRBJ1-1,CASSYSNPGHTEAFF,TGTGCCAGCAGTTACTCTAATCCGGGTCACACTGAAGCTTTCTTT
.,TRBD2,TRBV4-1,TRBJ2-5,CASSQGTSGVQETQYF,TGCGCCAGCAGCCAAGGGACTAGCGGGGTTCAAGAGACCCAGTACTTC
.,.,TRBV5-1,TRBJ2-2,CASSFDRSTGELFF,TGCGCCAGCAGCTTCGACAGATCCACCGGGGAGCTGTTTTTT
.,.,TRBV7-2,TRBJ2-7,CASSPWTTYEQYF,TGTGCCAGCAGCCCGTGGACTACCTACGAGCAGTACTTC
once,TRBD1,TRBV5-1,TRBJ1-1,CASSLQGVNTEAFF,TGCGCCAGCAGCCTCCAGGGGGTGAACACTGAAGCTTTCTTT
once,TRBD2,TRBV15,TRBJ2-1,CATSRDRGLAGGYNEQFF,TGTGCCACCAGCAGAGATAGGGGACTAGCGGGAGGGTACAATGAGCAGTTCTTC
once,TRBD1,TRBV5-1,TRBJ2-7,CASSSRPGQGSYEQYF,TGCGCCAGCAGCTCTAGACCGGGACAGGGATCCTACGAGCAGTACTTC
.,TRBD1,TRBV7-9,TRBJ2-5,CASSPRQGAETQYF,TGTGCCAGCAGCCCGAGACAGGGGGCGGAGACCCAGTACTTC
.,.,TRBV18,TRBJ1-5,CASSRGVTHQPQHF,TGTGCCAGCTCACGAGGAGTCACGCATCAGCCCCAGCATTTT
.,TRBD1,TRBV7-2,TRBJ1-2,CASSSNRGHWGYTF,TGTGCCAGCAGTTCCAACAGGGGCCATTGGGGCTACACCTTC
.,TRBD1,TRBV19,TRBJ2-3,CASSPSRKTGASTDTQYF,TGTGCCAGTAGTCCATCCCGTAAGACAGGGGCTTCGACAGATACGCAGTATTTT
.,TRBD2,TRBV27,TRBJ2-7,CASSLLVGTSYEQYF,TGTGCCAGCAGTTTATTGGTCGGGACTAGCTACGAGCAGTACTTC
.,.,TRBV19,TRBJ2-5,CASSTGTNQETQYF,TGTGCCAGTAGTACTGGGACAAACCAAGAGACCCAGTACTTC
once,TRBD1,TRBV2,TRBJ1-5,CASGGQGLSNQPQHF,TGTGCCAGCGGGGGACAGGGACTTAGCAATCAGCCCCAGCATTTT
.,TRBD2,TRBV4-2,TRBJ2-7,CASSQVAGGREQYF,TGTGCCAGCAGCCAAGTAGCGGGGGGGCGCGAGCAGTACTTC
.,.,TRBV27,TRBJ2-7,CASSSSLQGFSRYEQYF,TGTGCCAGCAGTTCTTCACTTCAGGGATTTTCCCGATACGAGCAGTACTTC
.,TRBD1,TRBV30,TRBJ2-7,CAWSVGTGYEQYF,TGTGCCTGGAGTGTAGGGACAGGGTACGAGCAGTACTTC
.,TRBD2,TRBV6-4,TRBJ2-1,CASSDSPSGRYNEQFF,TGTGCCAGCAGTGACTCCCCTAGCGGGAGGTACAATGAGCAGTTCTTC
.,.,TRBV4-2,TRBJ2-5,CASSQDKRETQYF,TGTGCCAGCAGCCAAGATAAGAGGGAGACCCAGTACTTC
.,TRBD1,TRBV6-4,TRBJ2-1,CASSDLGQGSYNEQFF,TGTGCCAGCAGTGACTTGGGACAGGGATCCTACAATGAGCAGTTCTTC
.,TRBD2,TRBV30,TRBJ2-3,CAWSSGDTDTQYF,TGTGCCTGGTCTAGCGGGGACACAGATACGCAGTATTTT
.,.,TRBV28,TRBJ1-5,CASRWGNLSNQPQHF,TGTGCCAGCCGATGGGGCAATCTTAGCAATCAGCCCCAGCATTTT
.,TRBD2,TRBV2,TRBJ2-5,CASAVGSGVQETQYF,TGTGCCAGCGCCGTGGGTAGCGGGGTACAAGAGACCCAGTACTTC
.,TRBD1,TRBV5-8,TRBJ1-4,CASSSEQGAVTNEKLFF,TGTGCCAGCAGCTCGGAACAGGGGGCAGTAACTAATGAAAAACTGTTTTTT
.,TRBD1,TRBV6-5,TRBJ1-1,CASSQGQLNTEAFF,TGTGCCAGCAGTCAGGGACAGCTAAACACTGAAGCTTTCTTT
.,.,TRBV6-5,TRBJ2-7,CASSYERRHYEQYF,TGTGCCAGCAGTTACGAGCGGAGACACTACGAGCAGTACTTC
.,TRBD1,TRBV5-6,TRBJ2-5,CASSLTGQFQETQYF,TGTGCCAGCAGCTTGACGGGACAGTTCCAAGAGACCCAGTACTTC
.,.,TRBV10-2,TRBJ2-5,CASSAGGETQYF,TGCGCCAGCAGTGCGGGCGGGGAGACCCAGTACTTC
once,.,TRBV2,TRBJ2-5,CASSGPPSGESVVETQYF,TGTGCCAGCAGTGGTCCCCCCTCCGGGGAGAGCGTAGTGGAGACCCAGTACTTC
.,TRBD2,TRBV6-5,TRBJ2-7,CASSPRSGGAYEQYF,TGTGCCAGCAGTCCCCGCAGCGGGGGGGCCTACGAGCAGTACTTC
few,.,TRBV21-1,TRBJ2-7,CASSPERHRGQHEQYF,TGTGCCAGCAGTCCCGAGCGGCACAGGGGGCAACACGAGCAGTACTTC
.,TRBD1,TRBV18,TRBJ2-7,CASSWGQGEYEQYF,TGTGCCAGCTCGTGGGGACAGGGGGAATACGAGCAGTACTTC
few,.,TRBV7-8,TRBJ1-2,CASSLGRAAGGYTF,TGTGCCAGCAGCTTAGGGCGGGCAGCTGGGGGCTACACCTTC
.,.,TRBV11-1,TRBJ2-7,CASSFRLANSYEQYF,TGTGCCAGCAGCTTTAGGCTAGCGAACTCCTACGAGCAGTACTTC
.,TRBD1,TRBV19,TRBJ1-2,CASSLKQGNGYTF,TGTGCCAGTAGCTTAAAACAGGGGAACGGCTACACCTTC
.,.,TRBV6-5,TRBJ1-6,CASSRQFGGSPLHF,TGTGCCAGCAGCCGACAGTTCGGGGGTTCACCCCTCCACTTT
.,.,TRBV10-1,TRBJ2-7,CASSARARGEEQYF,TGCGCCAGCAGTGCTCGGGCCCGCGGGGAGGAGCAGTACTTC
.,.,TRBV30,TRBJ2-2,CAWSLGARGELFF,TGTGCCTGGAGTTTAGGCGCCAGGGGGGAGCTGTTTTTT
.,TRBD1,TRBV18,TRBJ1-5,CASSPGTGVPSNQPQHF,TGTGCCAGCTCACCGGGGACAGGGGTTCCTAGCAATCAGCCCCAGCATTTT
.,TRBD1,TRBV27,TRBJ1-2,CASSPDRVFNGYTF,TGTGCCAGCAGCCCCGACAGGGTTTTCAATGGCTACACCTTC
.,.,TRBV12-5,TRBJ1-1,CASGPQGMNTEAFF,TGTGCTAGTGGTCCCCAGGGCATGAACACTGAAGCTTTCTTT
.,.,TRBV30,TRBJ2-3,CAWSKAGPDTQYF,TGTGCCTGGAGTAAGGCGGGCCCAGATACGCAGTATTTT
few,.,TRBV29-1,TRBJ2-7,CSVEDGANYEQYF,TGCAGCGTTGAAGATGGGGCCAACTACGAGCAGTACTTC